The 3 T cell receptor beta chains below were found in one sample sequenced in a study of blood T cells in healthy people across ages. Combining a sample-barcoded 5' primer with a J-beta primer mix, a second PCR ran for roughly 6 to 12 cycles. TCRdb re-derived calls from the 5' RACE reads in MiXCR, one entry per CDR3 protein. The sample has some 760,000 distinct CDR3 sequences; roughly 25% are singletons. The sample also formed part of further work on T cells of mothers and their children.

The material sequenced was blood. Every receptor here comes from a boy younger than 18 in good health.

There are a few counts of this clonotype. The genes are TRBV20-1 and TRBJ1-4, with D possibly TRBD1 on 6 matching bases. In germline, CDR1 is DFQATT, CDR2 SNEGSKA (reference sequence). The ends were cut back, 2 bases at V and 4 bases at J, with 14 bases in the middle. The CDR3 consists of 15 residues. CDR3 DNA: TGCAGTGCTAGACGGGGGGCTCGGAATAATGAAAAACTGTTTTTT. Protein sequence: CSARRGARNNEKLFF.

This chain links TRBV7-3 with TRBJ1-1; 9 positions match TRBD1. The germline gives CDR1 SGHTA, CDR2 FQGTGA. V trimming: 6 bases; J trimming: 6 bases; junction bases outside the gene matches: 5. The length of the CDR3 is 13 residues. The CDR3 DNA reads TGTGCCAGCAGACTGACAGGGGGGGCTGAAGCTTTCTTT. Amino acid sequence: CASRLTGGAEAFF.

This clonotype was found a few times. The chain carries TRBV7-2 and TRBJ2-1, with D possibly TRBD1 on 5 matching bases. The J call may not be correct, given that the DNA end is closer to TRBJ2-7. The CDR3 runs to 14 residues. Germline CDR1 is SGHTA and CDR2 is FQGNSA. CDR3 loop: CASSLGQLRYEQYF. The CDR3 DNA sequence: TGTGCCAGCAGCTTAGGACAGCTCCGCTACGAGCAGTACTTC.